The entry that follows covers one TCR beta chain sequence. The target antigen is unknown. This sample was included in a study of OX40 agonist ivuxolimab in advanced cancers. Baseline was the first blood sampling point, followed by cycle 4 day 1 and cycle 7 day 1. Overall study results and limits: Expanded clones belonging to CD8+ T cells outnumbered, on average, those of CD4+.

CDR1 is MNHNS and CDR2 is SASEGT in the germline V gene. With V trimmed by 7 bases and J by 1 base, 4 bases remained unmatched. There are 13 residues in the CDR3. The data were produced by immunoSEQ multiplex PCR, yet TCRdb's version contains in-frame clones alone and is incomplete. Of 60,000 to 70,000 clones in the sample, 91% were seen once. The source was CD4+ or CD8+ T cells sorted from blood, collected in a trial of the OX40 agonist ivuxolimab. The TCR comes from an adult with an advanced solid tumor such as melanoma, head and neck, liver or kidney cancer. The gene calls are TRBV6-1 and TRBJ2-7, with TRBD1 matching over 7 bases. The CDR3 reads CASNRDSSYEQYF. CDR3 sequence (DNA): TGTGCCAGCAACCGGGACAGTTCCTACGAGCAGTACTTC.